A single sample gave rise to the 24 T cell receptor beta chains below, sequenced in a study of coeliac disease. The data were produced by immunoSEQ multiplex PCR, yet TCRdb's version contains in-frame clones alone and is incomplete. The repertoire holds some 4,500 clones, 60% to 70% seen once, with about 11% in the top ten. The sequencing input was lamina propria lymphocytes from the gut. The receptor source for this set is a woman in her 70s with celiac disease.

The gene calls are TRBV7-2 and TRBJ2-7; tentative D call: TRBD1 (7 bases). This CDR3 is built from 14 residues. V was trimmed by 4 bases and J by 3 bases, leaving 13 bases between them. Germline CDR1 and CDR2: SGHTA and FQGNSA. CDR3: CASSSQGGHYEQYF. The CDR3 bases are TGTGCCAGCAGCTCCCAGGGGGGCCACTACGAGCAGTACTTC. Based on the CDR3 plus reference TRBV7-2 and TRBJ2-7, the full variable domain is GAGVSQSPSNKVTEKGKDVELRCDPISGHTALYWYRQSLGQGLEFLIYFQGNSAPDKSGLPSDRFSAERTGGSVSTLTIQRTQQEDSAVYLCASSSQGGHYEQYFGPGTRLTVT.

This clone occurred once. The chain links TRBV4-1 to TRBJ2-5; D may be TRBD2 (5 bases). V lost 5 bases and J lost 4, with 23 bases in between. Germline CDR1 and CDR2: MGHRA and YSYEKL. The CDR3 loop spans 17 amino acids. The CDR3 sequence is CASSSFRGKGNGETQYF. CDR3 DNA: TGCGCCAGCAGCTCCTTCCGGGGAAAGGGAAATGGAGAGACCCAGTACTTC.

V and J are TRBV7-2 and TRBJ2-3; D unresolved. This CDR3 region has 15 residues. Trimming took off 1 base at V and 5 bases at J, with 13 bases between the two ends. The germline gives CDR1 SGHTA, CDR2 FQGNSA. The CDR3 here is CASSLGGADGDTQYF. The CDR3 coding sequence is TGTGCCAGCAGCTTAGGAGGCGCGGATGGAGATACGCAGTATTTT.

In nucleotides, the CDR3 is TGTGCCAGCAGCTTACGCGGGGGGGCCCACAATGAGCAGTTCTTC. Translating it yields CASSLRGGAHNEQFF. V gene TRBV7-2 combines with J gene TRBJ2-1, with 9 bases fitting TRBD2. Germline CDR1 reads SGHTA; CDR2 reads FQGNSA. The CDR3 is 15 residues long. Trimming at V came to 2 bases and at J to 5 bases, leaving 4 bases not matched to a gene.

This sequence joins TRBV4-2 and TRBJ1-2, with 9 bases lining up with TRBD1. CDR1 is LGHNA and CDR2 is YNFKEQ in the germline V gene. V lost 5 bases and J lost 1; bases outside the gene matches: 8. The CDR3 extends over 16 amino acids. The DNA for the CDR3 is TGTGCCAGCAGCAAGGGGACAGGGCCCCTTAACTATGGCTACACCTTC. Its translation is CASSKGTGPLNYGYTF.

This clone is labeled as medium-sized. The chain uses TRBV27 and TRBJ2-4; TRBD2 matches at 7 bases. V was pared by 6 bases and J by 5 bases, with 16 bases of the junction left unmatched. From germline, CDR1 is MNHEY and CDR2 SMNVEV (reference sequence). CDR3 length equals 17 residues. The CDR3 sequence: CASSTWDYSIGQNIQYF. The CDR3 nucleotides are TGTGCCAGCAGCACATGGGACTACAGTATCGGGCAAAACATTCAGTACTTC.

This clone has just one count. The chain employs TRBV4-2 and TRBJ2-3; D may be TRBD1 (5 bases). Trimming cost V 1 base and J 6 bases, with 14 bases left between them. The germline gives CDR1 LGHNA, CDR2 YNFKEQ. This CDR3 is 15 amino acids long. The CDR3 loop is CASSQVAGPRDTQYF. CDR3 nucleotides: TGTGCCAGCAGCCAAGTAGCAGGGCCCCGGGATACGCAGTATTTT.

The genes are TRBV2 and TRBJ1-1; D perhaps matches TRBD1 (5 bases). Trimming cost V 6 bases and J 1 base, with 18 bases left between them. Germline CDR1 and CDR2: SNHLY and FYNNEI. This CDR3 spans 16 amino acids. This CDR3 is CASRLPPGPQNTEAFF. The CDR3 DNA sequence: TGTGCCAGCAGATTACCCCCAGGGCCCCAGAACACTGAAGCTTTCTTT.

V is TRBV28 and J is TRBJ2-2, with 12 bases aligning to TRBD2. The CDR3 spans 15 residues. V lost 2 bases and J lost 7; bases outside the gene matches: 2. Per germline, CDR1 MDHEN and CDR2 SYDVKM. CDR3 sequence (DNA): TGTGCCAGCAGTTTAGGGACTAGCGGGCTCGGGGAGCTGTTTTTT. Its protein product is CASSLGTSGLGELFF.

The gene calls are TRBV2 and TRBJ2-2; 10 nucleotides match TRBD2. Germline CDR1 reads SNHLY; CDR2 reads FYNNEI. CDR3 length: 13 residues. The J segment lost 8 bases and the V segment lost 8 bases, leaving 5 bases of the junction unmatched. For the CDR3, the DNA is TGTGCCAGCGAGCGGGGGGGCTGGGGGGAGCTGTTTTTT. Translation: CASERGGWGELFF. Using reference TRBV2 and TRBJ2-2 for the parts outside the CDR3, the full variable domain is EPEVTQTPSHQVTQMGQEVILRCVPISNHLYFYWYRQILGQKVEFLVSFYNNEISEKSEIFDDQFSVERPDGSNFTLKIRSTKLEDSAMYFCASERGGWGELFFGEGSRLTVL.

CDR3 in DNA: TGTGCCACCAGCAGAGATAGGGACACCAGCACAGATACGCAGTATTTT. Residues: CATSRDRDTSTDTQYF. This chain uses TRBV15 with TRBJ2-3, with a weak D call TRBD1 (6 bases). Trimming took off 0 bases at V and 0 bases at J, with 10 bases between the two ends. Germline V gene sequence: CDR1 LNHNV, CDR2 YYDKDF (reference sequence). This CDR3 comprises 16 residues.

This rearrangement joins TRBV9 to TRBJ2-7, with D maybe TRBD1 (7 bases). The CDR3 loop spans 15 amino acids. Germline-derived CDR1 and CDR2 are SGDLS and YYNGEE. V dropped 0 bases and J dropped 4 bases, with 14 bases sitting between them. CDR3: CASSVGGTERYEQYF. CDR3 DNA sequence: TGTGCCAGCAGCGTAGGCGGGACAGAAAGATACGAGCAGTACTTC.

This clone has only one observation. V usage is TRBV7-9 and J usage is TRBJ2-5; perhaps TRBD1 as D (5 bases). Germline V gene lookup returns CDR1 SEHNR and CDR2 FQNEAQ (reference sequence). CDR3 length equals 14 residues. The germline V and J ends were trimmed by 5 bases and 5 bases, with 15 bases remaining between them. The CDR3 coding sequence is TGTGCCAGCAGCCTTGGGGCAGGATCTGAGACCCAGTACTTC. Translated, it gives CASSLGAGSETQYF.

The chain has TRBV2 and TRBJ2-7, with 11 bases fitting TRBD1. Trimming at V came to 5 bases and at J to 3 bases, leaving 6 bases not matched to a gene. The CDR3 totals 15 residues. Germline V gene sequence: CDR1 SNHLY, CDR2 FYNNEI. CDR3 bases: TGTGCCAGCAGTCAGGGACAGGGGGACGGCTACGAGCAGTACTTC. Protein: CASSQGQGDGYEQYF.

The J gene is TRBJ1-2, the V gene TRBV11-3; TRBD1 agrees at 7 bases. CDR3 length: 14 amino acids. Germline-derived CDR1 and CDR2 are SGHNT and YENEEA. Germline trimming cut 4 bases from V and 4 bases from J; bases unmatched to any gene: 6. The CDR3 reads CASSSQGRGYGYTF. The CDR3, as DNA: TGTGCCAGCAGCTCACAGGGGCGGGGCTATGGCTACACCTTC.

The chain links TRBV19 to TRBJ2-5, with TRBD2 as a possible D gene (7 bases). Trimming left V 10 bases short and J 5 bases short, with 20 bases between. CDR1 is LNHDA and CDR2 is SQIVND in the germline V gene (reference sequence). CDR3 length equals 14 residues. The CDR3 reads CATREGRGGETQYF. CDR3 in DNA: TGTGCCACAAGGGAGGGCAGGGGCGGGGAGACCCAGTACTTC.

This clone was picked up a small number of times. V usage is TRBV6-6 and J usage is TRBJ2-5; TRBD1 matches at 10 bases. CDR3 size: 16 residues. Germline values: CDR1 MNHNY, CDR2 SVGAGI (reference sequence). V trimming: 4 bases; J trimming: 7 bases; junction bases outside the gene matches: 12. The CDR3 region has the DNA TGTGCCAGCAGTTGGACAGGGGGTAGAGTATCGGGGACCCAGTACTTC. Translation: CASSWTGGRVSGTQYF.

The chain carries TRBV11-2 and TRBJ2-5; a weak D match, TRBD2 (7 bases). CDR1 is SGHAT and CDR2 is FQNNGV in the germline V gene. The CDR3 has 17 residues. Trimming cost V 5 bases and J 3 bases, with 22 bases left between them. This chain's CDR3 is CASSLALTGGREETQYF. DNA for the CDR3: TGTGCCAGCAGCCTAGCGTTAACGGGGGGCCGGGAAGAGACCCAGTACTTC.

The V gene is TRBV18, the J gene TRBJ1-6; TRBD1 matches at 12 bases. From germline, CDR1 is KGHSH and CDR2 LQKENI. The CDR3 contains 19 residues. Losses at the gene ends were 4 bases for V and 1 base for J; bases not matched to a gene: 8. The CDR3 sequence: CASSRQGQGAGSYNSPLHF. Written as DNA, the CDR3 is TGTGCCAGCTCACGACAGGGACAGGGGGCAGGATCCTATAATTCACCCCTCCACTTT.

The gene calls are TRBV5-1 and TRBJ1-1; 10 nucleotides line up with TRBD1. CDR3 length: 13 amino acids. Trimming took 4 bases from V and 10 from J; bases not matched to a gene: 7. The germline V gene encodes CDR1 SGHRS and CDR2 YFSETQ. The DNA for the CDR3 is TGCGCCAGCAGCGGGCAGGGACAGGGGCGAGCTTTCTTT. Encoded protein: CASSGQGQGRAFF.

Only a few counts were recorded for this clone. The chain's CDR3 is CASSAVFLGGSYEQYF. Here the CDR3 DNA reads TGTGCCAGCAGCGCGGTGTTTCTTGGCGGTTCCTACGAGCAGTACTTC. The rearrangement uses TRBV5-6 and TRBJ2-7; D remains ambiguous. Germline-derived CDR1 and CDR2 are SGHDT and YYEEEE. The CDR3 has 16 residues. V lost 4 bases and J lost 1, with 18 bases in between.

This clone has only a few counts. The chain employs TRBV11-1 and TRBJ1-6, with D possibly matching TRBD1 (5 bases). The germline V and J ends were trimmed by 3 bases and 8 bases, with 11 bases remaining between them. From germline, CDR1 is SGHAT and CDR2 FQDESV (reference sequence). The CDR3 sequence is 14 residues long. The CDR3 is CASSLGRGDSPLHF. The CDR3 DNA reads as TGTGCCAGCAGCTTGGGGAGGGGTGATTCACCCCTCCACTTT.

This clone was observed a single time. The chain combines TRBV5-1 with TRBJ2-2, with 8 bases fitting TRBD1. The CDR3 sequence is 15 residues long. J gave up 1 base and V 7 bases, and 6 bases lay outside the gene matches. Germline assignment: CDR1 SGHRS and CDR2 YFSETQ. Here the CDR3 reads CASRLGTGNTGELFF. Here the CDR3 DNA reads TGCGCCAGCCGATTAGGGACAGGGAACACCGGGGAGCTGTTTTTT.

V is TRBV10-2 and J is TRBJ2-3, with 7 positions matching TRBD2. The V gene's germline CDR1 is WSHSY and CDR2 SAAADI. With V trimmed by 9 bases and J by 0 bases, 9 bases remained unmatched. The CDR3 runs to 15 residues. CDR3 protein: CASTGTTYSTDTQYF. CDR3 nucleotides: TGCGCCAGTACCGGGACTACCTATAGCACAGATACGCAGTATTTT.